These 30 T cell receptor beta chains came from one sample sequenced in a study of T-cell memory formation after mild COVID-19. A single record per CDR3 protein comes from TCRdb applying MiXCR to the 5' RACE reads. The sample carries under 450,000 distinct CDR3 sequences, about a quarter recorded once. The specimen was PBMCs or a T cell subset sorted from them (not recorded which). The receptors derive from an adult woman who had mild COVID-19 (a few samples of this study predate the infection). Cell type and time point are not known.

This chain links TRBV7-2 with TRBJ2-1, with 11 bases identical to TRBD2. V shed 8 bases, J shed 6 bases, and the junction held 3 bases outside the gene matches. The CDR3 runs 13 residues. Per the germline V gene, CDR1 is SGHTA and CDR2 is FQGNSA. CDR3 sequence: CASLLAGVNEQFF. The CDR3 DNA is TGTGCCAGCCTACTAGCGGGAGTCAATGAGCAGTTCTTC.

The chain joins TRBV27 to TRBJ1-1; 9 bases agree with TRBD1. From germline, CDR1 is MNHEY and CDR2 SMNVEV (reference sequence). V lost 2 bases and J lost 5; bases outside the gene matches: 6. The length of the CDR3 is 15 residues. The CDR3, as DNA: TGTGCCAGCAGTTTAATACTGGGACAGGGTACTGAAGCTTTCTTT. Protein sequence: CASSLILGQGTEAFF.

The J gene is TRBJ2-7, the V gene TRBV20-1, with 8 positions matching TRBD2. Germline V lookup: CDR1 DFQATT, CDR2 SNEGSKA (reference sequence). V dropped 0 bases and J dropped 2; count of bases not matched to a gene: 6. This CDR3 is 15 amino acids long. CDR3 sequence reads: CSARDMGTSTYEQYF. CDR3 nucleotides: TGCAGTGCTAGAGATATGGGGACTAGTACCTACGAGCAGTACTTC.

Ten or more counts support this clonotype. The chain uses TRBV20-1 and TRBJ1-2; TRBD1 matches 9 bases. The V and J ends lost 2 bases and 8 bases, in that order; junction bases with no gene match: 9. The CDR3 runs to 14 residues. Germline V lookup: CDR1 DFQATT, CDR2 SNEGSKA (reference sequence). The CDR3, as DNA: TGCAGTGCTAGATCCTCGACAGGGGGTTTAGGCTACACCTTC. Translation gives CSARSSTGGLGYTF.

This chain uses TRBV6-2 or TRBV6-3 with TRBJ2-7; TRBD2 matches at 9 bases. The V and J ends lost 8 bases and 5 bases, in that order; junction bases with no gene match: 7. CDR3 length: 13 residues. CDR1 is MNHEY, CDR2 SVGEGT, per germline. Here the CDR3 DNA reads TGTGCCAGCCATAGCGGGAGAGTAGACGAGCAGTACTTC. It codes for CASHSGRVDEQYF.

Comment on this clonotype: The junction does not match germline at one end; this may be a read error. The chain recombines TRBV7-7 with TRBJ2-2, with 11 bases that match TRBD2. CDR3 length: 20 residues. Germline lookup yields CDR1 SSHAT and CDR2 FNYEAQ (reference sequence). Written as DNA, the CDR3 is TGTGCTAGCAGCTCAGGCCCAGCACCCGGGACTAGCGGAAACACCGGGGAGCTGTTTTTT. Translating gives CASSSGPAPGTSGNTGELFF.

Turning to this clonotype: This could be a read error, since a much larger clone is one nucleotide away. The genes are TRBV12-3 or TRBV12-4 and TRBJ1-5; 8 bases are a match to TRBD1. The CDR3 loop spans 15 amino acids. CDR3: CVSSPTGVGNQPQHF. The CDR3 DNA reads TGTGTCAGCAGTCCGACAGGGGTTGGCAATCAGCCCCAGCATTTT.

This clonotype was observed a handful of times. The chain carries TRBV2 and TRBJ2-7, with TRBD1 matching over 8 bases. This CDR3 is 14 amino acids long. J lost 3 bases, V lost 8 bases, and 9 bases had no gene match. Germline V gene sequence: CDR1 SNHLY, CDR2 FYNNEI. CDR3 in DNA: TGTGCCAGCCTAGCAGGGGGCTATTACTACGAGCAGTACTTC. It codes for CASLAGGYYYEQYF.

This clonotype showed up just a few times. The chain recombines TRBV20-1 with TRBJ2-7; 9 nucleotides align to TRBD1. The V gene's germline CDR1 is DFQATT and CDR2 SNEGSKA (reference sequence). The CDR3 extends over 14 amino acids. With V trimmed by 5 bases and J by 3 bases, 8 bases remained unmatched. The CDR3 DNA follows: TGCAGTGCTCGGTCCCGGGACAGGGACTACGAGCAGTACTTC. This sequence encodes CSARSRDRDYEQYF.

The gene calls are TRBV10-3 and TRBJ1-1; D call uncertain. The CDR3 has 14 amino acids. Trimming removed 0 bases at V and 2 bases at J, with 7 bases between. The germline gives CDR1 ENHRY, CDR2 SYGVKD. CDR3 region: CAISESGPNTEAFF. For the CDR3, the DNA is TGTGCCATCAGTGAGTCGGGTCCAAACACTGAAGCTTTCTTT.

This clonotype appeared a few times. V usage is TRBV7-2 and J usage is TRBJ2-7; D call uncertain. The CDR3 has 15 residues. V was shortened by 1 base and J by 2 bases, with 12 bases between the two germline ends. Germline V gene sequence: CDR1 SGHTA, CDR2 FQGNSA. The CDR3 loop is CASSLDGLHTYEQYF. The CDR3 DNA sequence: TGTGCCAGCAGCTTAGATGGTCTTCACACCTACGAGCAGTACTTC.

The chain combines TRBV7-6 with TRBJ2-7; D may be TRBD1 or TRBD2 (7 bases each). CDR3 length equals 18 residues. The germline CDR1 and CDR2 sequences are SGHVS and FNYEAQ. The germline V and J ends were trimmed by 1 base and 0 bases, with 19 bases remaining between them. CDR3 loop: CASSLDLLGGTASYEQYF. The CDR3 nucleotides read TGTGCCAGCAGCTTAGATTTACTGGGGGGGACAGCCTCCTACGAGCAGTACTTC.

The rearrangement uses TRBV29-1 and TRBJ1-1; no clear D. V lost 0 bases and J 11 bases, leaving 13 bases between the germline ends. CDR1 is SQVTM, CDR2 ANQGSEA, per germline. The CDR3 extends over 12 amino acids. CDR3 sequence (DNA): TGCAGCGTTGAAGATCTGGGTGGGATGGCTTTCTTT. Residues: CSVEDLGGMAFF.

V gene TRBV3-1 combines with J gene TRBJ2-3; D remains ambiguous. The CDR3 length is 15 residues. V was clipped by 0 bases and J by 6 bases, with 13 bases between them. Germline loops: CDR1 LGHDT, CDR2 YNNKEL (reference sequence). The CDR3: CASSQDRVRRDTQYF. The CDR3, as DNA: TGTGCCAGCAGCCAAGATCGGGTACGGCGGGATACGCAGTATTTT.

The rearrangement joins TRBV7-9 to TRBJ2-6; either TRBD1 or TRBD2 may fit D (5 bases each). The CDR3 contains 16 residues. Trimming cost V 4 bases and J 3 bases, with 13 bases left between them. The germline V gene encodes CDR1 SEHNR and CDR2 FQNEAQ (reference sequence). CDR3 region: CASSSGAALGANVLTF. In DNA, the CDR3 is TGTGCCAGCAGCTCCGGGGCGGCCCTTGGGGCCAACGTCCTGACTTTC.

The CDR3 spells CASSVAARELFF. The CDR3 DNA reads as TGTGCCAGCAGCGTAGCGGCCAGGGAGCTGTTTTTT. The chain carries TRBV9 and TRBJ2-2; no definite D call. Trimming shortened V by 0 bases and J by 9 bases, and 6 bases separated the two germline ends. The CDR3 has 12 amino acids. CDR1 and CDR2 from the germline V gene are SGDLS and YYNGEE.

The chain couples TRBV4-3 to TRBJ2-7; tentative D call: TRBD2 (6 bases). V was clipped by 1 base and J by 2 bases, with 12 bases between them. The CDR3 length is 15 residues. Germline CDR1 is LGHNA and CDR2 is YSLEER. The CDR3 protein is CASSQVEGGPYEQYF. CDR3 sequence (DNA): TGCGCCAGCAGCCAAGTGGAGGGAGGCCCCTACGAGCAGTACTTC.

Only a few counts were recorded for this clonotype. This chain connects TRBV7-9 to TRBJ1-1; D gene unclear. This CDR3 region has 11 residues. V was pared by 1 base and J by 8 bases, with 5 bases between. The germline V gene encodes CDR1 SEHNR and CDR2 FQNEAQ (reference sequence). CDR3 bases: TGTGCCAGCAGCTTAGAGGCAGAAGCTTTCTTT. It translates to CASSLEAEAFF.

The chain recombines TRBV6-5 with TRBJ2-2, with 8 positions matching TRBD2. J lost 0 bases, V lost 2 bases, and 5 bases had no gene match. The germline V gene has CDR1 MNHEY and CDR2 SVGAGI. There are 17 residues in the CDR3. CDR3 nucleotide sequence: TGTGCCAGCAGTTACCATAGCGGGGCTCCGAACACCGGGGAGCTGTTTTTT. Translating it yields CASSYHSGAPNTGELFF.

This clonotype was observed a handful of times. The chain combines TRBV5-1 with TRBJ2-1; TRBD2 matches 11 bases. Trimming took 4 bases from V and 8 from J; bases not matched to a gene: 14. Germline values: CDR1 SGHRS, CDR2 YFSETQ. This CDR3 region has 17 residues. In DNA, the CDR3 is TGCGCCAGCAGCCTCGCGGGGACTAGCGGACCTTCGGATGAGCAGTTCTTC. It encodes CASSLAGTSGPSDEQFF.

The rearrangement uses TRBV11-2 and TRBJ2-3; 8 bases map to TRBD2. The length of the CDR3 is 15 residues. Germline lookup yields CDR1 SGHAT and CDR2 FQNNGV. J lost 0 bases, V lost 5 bases, and 4 bases had no gene match. The CDR3 DNA is TGTGCCAGCAGCCGTAGCGGGAAGAGCACAGATACGCAGTATTTT. This translates into CASSRSGKSTDTQYF.

The rearrangement joins TRBV7-8 to TRBJ2-1; 7 positions agree with TRBD2. The J segment lost 12 bases and the V segment lost 1 base, leaving 15 bases of the junction unmatched. From germline, CDR1 is SGHVS and CDR2 FQNEAQ. This CDR3 has 16 amino acids. CDR3 bases: TGTGCCAGCAGCTTAGAAGGTAGCGGGTTATATGTTGGGCAGTTCTTC. Its translation: CASSLEGSGLYVGQFF.

The rearrangement joins TRBV4-3 to TRBJ2-1; D remains unclear. Trimming pared 0 bases from V and 10 bases from J, leaving 7 bases between. The CDR3 length is 12 residues. The germline V gene encodes CDR1 LGHNA and CDR2 YSLEER. DNA for the CDR3: TGCGCCAGCAGCCAAGATGGGATCGAGCAGTTCTTC. Its protein is CASSQDGIEQFF.

This chain links TRBV21-1 with TRBJ2-7; TRBD1, the D gene given by the table, was not confirmed from the DNA. TRBV21-1 is recorded as a pseudogene. The CDR3 sequence is 13 residues long. Here the CDR3 DNA reads TGTGCCAGCAGCAAAGGGTGGGGGCGCGAGCAGTACTTC. It translates to CASSKGWGREQYF.

The gene calls are TRBV9 and TRBJ2-3; weak D call: TRBD2 (5 bases). The CDR3 totals 13 residues. CDR1 SGDLS and CDR2 YYNGEE come from the germline V gene. V dropped 4 bases and J dropped 4 bases, with 10 bases sitting between them. CDR3 bases: TGTGCCAGCAGCATTTACGGGGCAGATACGCAGTATTTT. Residues: CASSIYGADTQYF.

This clonotype was picked up a small number of times. V gene TRBV14 combines with J gene TRBJ2-2; possibly TRBD2 for D (5 bases). The germline V gene encodes CDR1 SGHDN and CDR2 FVKESK. V lost 0 bases and J lost 2, with 10 bases in between. The CDR3 sequence is 16 residues long. In nucleotides, the CDR3 is TGTGCCAGCAGCCAAGATGCGGGCAGTAACACCGGGGAGCTGTTTTTT. This sequence encodes CASSQDAGSNTGELFF.

The table lists this clonotype with many counts. The CDR3 DNA reads as TGTGCCAGCAGTTCCGGGCCCTCCCGGGGGGACACTGAAGCTTTCTTT. Its translation is CASSSGPSRGDTEAFF. The chain combines TRBV12-3 or TRBV12-4 with TRBJ1-1; tentative D call: TRBD1 (5 bases). The V end lost 4 bases, the J end lost 3 bases, and 18 bases lay between the germline ends. The CDR3 covers 16 residues.

Only a few counts were recorded for this clonotype. The chain is built from TRBV20-1 and TRBJ2-7; D not certain. Trimming shortened V by 7 bases and J by 1 base, and 5 bases separated the two germline ends. Germline V CDR1 and CDR2: DFQATT, SNEGSKA (reference sequence). This CDR3 contains 10 residues. The CDR3 protein is CSGWSYEQYF. In nucleotides, the CDR3 is TGCAGTGGGTGGTCCTACGAGCAGTACTTC.

The V gene is TRBV3-1, the J gene TRBJ2-4; the D call may be TRBD1 or TRBD2 (5 bases each). The germline V gene encodes CDR1 LGHDT and CDR2 YNNKEL (reference sequence). The V and J ends lost 3 bases and 2 bases respectively, with 14 bases between them. The CDR3 spans 16 residues. The DNA for the CDR3 is TGTGCCAGCAGCCACTACTTACGGGGACCCAAAAACATTCAGTACTTC. Its protein product is CASSHYLRGPKNIQYF.

This clonotype has a handful of counts. The J gene is TRBJ1-1, the V gene TRBV12-3 or TRBV12-4, with 8 bases identical to TRBD1. Germline trimming cut 8 bases from V and 6 bases from J; bases unmatched to any gene: 11. There are 14 residues in the CDR3. The CDR3 loop is CASGMTGAGAEAFF. The CDR3 nucleotides are TGTGCCAGCGGGATGACAGGGGCGGGCGCTGAAGCTTTCTTT.